This entry concerns a single T cell receptor beta chain. This entry comes from a study of T cells in Graves' hyperthyroidism and ophthalmopathy. CDR1 is MGHDK and CDR2 is SYGVNS in the germline V gene. The length of the CDR3 is 14 residues. Losses at the gene ends were 3 bases for V and 4 bases for J; bases not matched to a gene: 5. Amplified TCR beta CDR3 regions came from RNA transcripts. The HTBI set primed first-round TCR CDR3 RT-PCR. TCRdb ran MiXCR on the multiplex PCR reads and lists one entry per CDR3 protein. Of roughly 510,000 distinct CDR3 sequences listed, about 45% are singletons. The sequencing input was peripheral blood or thyroid tissue (not recorded which). The V call is TRBV25-1, the J call TRBJ2-5; 7 bases fit TRBD2. This sequence originates from an adult woman with Graves' disease, either hyperthyroidism or ophthalmopathy (not recorded which). The CDR3 DNA sequence: TGTGCCAGCAGTGACGGGGGGATATTAGAGACCCAGTACTTC. Protein sequence: CASSDGGILETQYF.